A single T cell receptor (beta chain) is shown here with its context. Antigen: not known. Data came from immunoSEQ multiplex PCR; TCRdb stores just in-frame clones and leaves some out. The table lists tens of thousands of clones, around 90% of them singletons. These data originate in a study of Tregs in tolerant kidney transplant recipients. Turning to the study itself: Recipients received nonmyeloablative bone marrow transplants from related graft donors, with transient mixed chimerism. Study-level results: No direct test of biological reproducibility was done here.

In germline, CDR1 is LGHNT, CDR2 FRNRAP. CDR3 length: 13 amino acids. V lost 2 bases to trimming and J lost 4 bases, with 8 bases between them. The chain combines TRBV12-5 with TRBJ1-1, with D possibly being TRBD1 (5 bases). Material: CD4+ T cells from blood, obtained before the transplant. This TCR was recovered from a human donor who received a combined kidney and bone marrow transplant. The CDR3 loop reads CASGLQGATEAFF. The DNA of the CDR3 is TGTGCTAGTGGTTTGCAAGGGGCCACTGAAGCTTTCTTT.